What follows are 14 T cell receptor beta chains derived from one specimen sequenced in a study of tissue T cells after allogeneic stem cell transplantation. Data came from immunoSEQ multiplex PCR; TCRdb stores just in-frame clones and leaves some out. Of over 15,000 clones listed, roughly two thirds are singletons. The sample consisted of spleen. The receptors originated from a female BALB/c mouse in good health. The mouse strain carries the MHC haplotype H2-d.

To note about this clone: The gene symbols are mouse symbols. Sequencing ends 1 residue short of the CDR3 end; the germline J gene provides the rest. This sequence joins TRBV29 and TRBJ2-7; 8 nucleotides agree with TRBD2. The CDR3 extends over 13 amino acids. Per the germline V gene, CDR1 is MSHET and CDR2 is SYDVDS. This chain's CDR3 is CASGDLGGYEQYF. Partial CDR3 DNA: TGTGCCAGCGGTGATCTGGGGGGCTATGAACAGTAC.

On this clone itself: Gene names are mouse gene names. The read terminates 1 residue ahead of where the CDR3 ends, so the germline J gene completes it. The identical CDR3 is also encoded by other nucleotide sequences in the sample. The J gene is TRBJ1-6, the V gene TRBV13-1; 7 positions match TRBD1. TRBJ1-6 falls under the ORF class, with uncertain function. The CDR3 spans 14 residues. The J segment lost 4 bases and the V segment lost 4 bases, leaving 2 bases of the junction unmatched. Germline V gives CDR1 NSHNY, CDR2 SYGAGN. The CDR3 bases that were read are TGTGCCAGCAGTCCGGGACAGTATAATTCGCCCCTCTAC. Translated, it gives CASSPGQYNSPLY. The entire CDR3 reads CASSPGQYNSPLYF.

Regarding this clone: Germline and genes: mouse. Coverage ceases 1 residue before the CDR3 finishes, and the germline J gene fills in the end. The chain links TRBV13-3 to TRBJ1-1; unclear D gene. The CDR3 extends over 11 amino acids. The V gene lost 2 bases and the J gene lost 4 bases, with 3 bases spanning the gap. Germline V gene data show CDR1 as NNHDY and CDR2 as SYVADS. CDR3 amino acids: CASSEITEVFF. The covered CDR3 bases are TGTGCCAGCAGTGAAATCACAGAAGTCTTC.

About this clone: Gene names follow the mouse nomenclature. The read halts 1 residue ahead of the CDR3 end, with the missing end drawn from the germline J gene. The chain has TRBV29 and TRBJ2-5; 8 positions match TRBD1. The CDR3 covers 14 residues. Looked up from germline, CDR1 is MSHET and CDR2 is SYDVDS. J lost 7 bases, V lost 5 bases, and 8 bases had no gene match. The CDR3 region is CASSTRTGKNTQYF. CDR3 DNA (partial): TGTGCTAGCAGTACGCGGACAGGGAAAAACACCCAGTAC.

To note about this clone: The germline and genes are mouse ones. The CDR3 goes on 1 residue after the read ends, and that part is filled in from the germline J gene. J is TRBJ2-1 and V is TRBV19; possible D gene TRBD1, 6 bases. Trimming shortened V by 3 bases and J by 0 bases, and 7 bases separated the two germline ends. Germline V gives CDR1 FNHDT, CDR2 SITEND (reference sequence). This CDR3 region has 14 residues. CDR3 amino acids: CASSTGHNYAEQFF. The sequenced CDR3 bases are TGTGCCAGCAGTACGGGACATAACTATGCTGAGCAGTTC.

This clone has a handful of counts. The genes are named according to mouse. Sequencing ends 1 residue short of the CDR3 end; the germline J gene provides the rest. V usage is TRBV5 and J usage is TRBJ1-4; 8 bases match TRBD1. V shed 2 bases and J 2 bases; nucleotides not matched to a gene: 7. The length of the CDR3 is 17 residues. Germline lookup yields CDR1 LGHNA and CDR2 YNLKQL (reference sequence). CDR3 bases read: TGTGCCAGCAGCCAACTTCAGGGGGCCCCCTCCAACGAAAGATTATTT. Translation: CASSQLQGAPSNERLF. The whole CDR3 reads CASSQLQGAPSNERLFF.

In regard to this clone: Here the gene names and germline are mouse. The read falls 1 residue short of the CDR3 end, and the missing part is taken from the germline J gene. This chain links TRBV26 with TRBJ2-7, with a possible D match to TRBD1 (6 bases). Germline CDR1 is KGHPV and CDR2 is FQNQEV (reference sequence). The CDR3 has 13 amino acids. V shed 9 bases and J shed 4 bases, with 16 bases lying between them. The CDR3: CARAAGTNYEQYF. Partial CDR3 DNA: TGTGCCAGAGCCGCCGGGACAAATTATGAACAGTAC. Using reference TRBV26 and TRBJ2-7 for the parts outside the CDR3, the full variable domain is NSKVIQTPRYLVKGQGQKAKMRCIPEKGHPVVFWYQQNKNNEFKFLINFQNQEVLQQIDMTEKRFSAECPSNSPCSLEIQSSEAGDSALYLCARAAGTNYEQYFGPGTRLTVL.

As for this clone: Gene names denote mouse genes. The read ends 1 residue shy of where the CDR3 ends; the end is completed using the germline J gene. This sample also contains other DNA sequences that code for the same CDR3. The J gene is TRBJ2-2, the V gene TRBV19; 10 bases line up with TRBD2. This CDR3 comprises 15 residues. CDR1 and CDR2 (germline): FNHDT, SITEND (reference sequence). Trimming took 5 bases from V and 4 from J; bases not matched to a gene: 5. This CDR3 is CASRPWGGFTGQLYF. CDR3 bases read: TGTGCCAGCAGGCCCTGGGGGGGCTTCACCGGGCAGCTCTAC.

On this clone: Genes and germline are mouse. The read halts 1 residue ahead of the CDR3 end, with the missing end drawn from the germline J gene. J is TRBJ2-7 and V is TRBV31, with 8 bases lining up with TRBD2. The trim removed 3 bases at V and 4 bases at J, leaving 8 bases unmatched. The CDR3 extends over 14 amino acids. The germline gives CDR1 GKSSPN, CDR2 SITVG. The CDR3 DNA, read in part, is TGTGCCTGGAGCATCCGGGACTGGCTTTATGAACAGTAC. Protein: CAWSIRDWLYEQY. The full CDR3 protein is CAWSIRDWLYEQYF.

As for this clone: Genes here carry mouse names. The CDR3 end lies 1 residue beyond the end of the read and is filled in from the germline J gene. The gene calls are TRBV4 and TRBJ2-3; D unclear. This CDR3 region has 12 residues. The V and J ends lost 3 bases and 2 bases respectively, with 3 bases between them. Germline assignment: CDR1 LGHDT and CDR2 YNNKQL (reference sequence). CDR3 DNA (partial): TGTGCCAGCAGCTACACTGCAGAAACGCTGTAT. It codes for CASSYTAETLY. The CDR3 as a whole reads CASSYTAETLYF.

Notes on this clone: Mouse gene names apply. The CDR3 end falls 1 residue outside the read, so it is completed with the germline J gene. This chain joins TRBV29 and TRBJ1-3; perhaps TRBD1 as D (5 bases). Trimming removed 8 bases from V and 0 bases from J, with 17 bases in between. Germline lookup yields CDR1 MSHET and CDR2 SYDVDS. The CDR3 consists of 16 residues. CDR3 bases read: TGTGCTAGCGGTGATGCTAGGACAAATTCTGGAAATACGCTCTAT. This encodes CASGDARTNSGNTLY. The whole CDR3 protein reads CASGDARTNSGNTLYF.

Details on this clone: Gene labels here are mouse ones. The CDR3 extends 1 residue past the end of the read, so its final part is completed from the germline J gene. The chain is built from TRBV13-2 and TRBJ2-5, with 11 bases identical to TRBD2. CDR3 length equals 17 residues. Germline values: CDR1 NNHNN, CDR2 SYGAGS (reference sequence). V shed 0 bases, J shed 3 bases, and the junction held 6 bases outside the gene matches. The covered CDR3 bases are TGTGCCAGCGGTGATGACAGCCGGGACTGGGGGCAAGACACCCAGTAC. It encodes CASGDDSRDWGQDTQY. The whole CDR3 sequence is CASGDDSRDWGQDTQYF.

Details on this clone: Gene names follow the mouse nomenclature. With the read ending 1 residue before the CDR3 end, the germline J gene is used to fill in that end. V usage is TRBV31 and J usage is TRBJ1-1; D not certain. Trimming took 1 base from V and 5 from J, leaving 5 bases between them. CDR3 length equals 11 residues. The germline CDR1 and CDR2 sequences are GKSSPN and SITVG. The part of the CDR3 DNA that was read is TGTGCCTGGAGTCGCCAAACAGAAGTCTTC. Its protein is CAWSRQTEVF. The full-length CDR3 reads as CAWSRQTEVFF.

In regard to this clone: Genes and germline come from the mouse. The sequenced fragment ends 1 residue before the CDR3 boundary, so the rest is inferred from the germline J gene. V usage is TRBV29 and J usage is TRBJ1-4, with 7 nucleotides matching TRBD1. The CDR3 extends over 15 amino acids. Germline assignment: CDR1 MSHET and CDR2 SYDVDS. J lost 0 bases, V lost 5 bases, and 3 bases had no gene match. Partial CDR3 DNA: TGTGCTAGCAGTCTACAGGGGTTTTCCAACGAAAGATTATTT. This translates into CASSLQGFSNERLF. The whole CDR3 reads CASSLQGFSNERLFF.